This is a list of T cell receptor beta chains from one sample in a study of shared T cell receptors in the human thymus. Clones were read by immunoSEQ multiplex PCR, and TCRdb kept only the in-frame ones, dropping some. The table includes fewer than 700,000 clones, roughly 90% detected once. This sample also appeared in a second study, on human thymus T cells.

Input material: thymocytes. Receptors were obtained from a boy younger than two with a congenital heart defect. The CDR3 runs from the conserved cysteine through the conserved F or W. A D gene is named only where the DNA matches it firmly. Some rows have no size entry. The others give once, few or many, or a class for an expanded clone.

J gene,V gene,clone size,D gene,CDR3 DNA,CDR3 protein
TRBJ2-7,TRBV11-2,NA,TRBD1,TGTGCCAGCAGCCATACAGGGGGCGCTGCCTACGAGCAGTACTTC,CASSHTGGAAYEQYF
TRBJ1-1,TRBV11-2,NA,NA,TGTGCCAGCAGCTTACTGCAGGGGTCCACTGAAGCTTTCTTT,CASSLLQGSTEAFF
TRBJ2-7,TRBV10-1,NA,TRBD1,TGCGCCAGCAGGGGGGACAGTCCCTCTGAGGGAGAGCAGTACTTC,CASRGDSPSEGEQYF
TRBJ2-2,TRBV4-1,NA,TRBD2,TGCGCCAGCAGCCACGGACTAGACGGGGAGCTGTTTTTT,CASSHGLDGELFF
TRBJ1-2,TRBV2,NA,NA,TGTGCCAGCAGCCCGCCCTGCGGCTATGGCTACACCTTC,CASSPPCGYGYTF
TRBJ2-7,TRBV5-4,once,TRBD2,TGTGCCAGCAGCTTACCCAGCGGGAGTGTCGACGAGCAGTACTTC,CASSLPSGSVDEQYF
TRBJ2-7,TRBV27,NA,TRBD1,TGTGCCAGCAGTTCCCGGGACAGGGCGGCCTACGAGCAGTACTTC,CASSSRDRAAYEQYF
TRBJ2-7,TRBV19,NA,NA,TGTGCCAGTAGCTCTACGGGGGAGCCCTACGAGCAGTACTTC,CASSSTGEPYEQYF
TRBJ1-1,TRBV4-1,NA,TRBD1,TGCGCCAGCAGCCAAGAACCCCCCGGACAGGGGGCAAGTGAAGCTTTCTTT,CASSQEPPGQGASEAFF
TRBJ2-5,TRBV11-3,NA,TRBD1,TGTGCCAGCAGCCGGGACAGGCCGCAAGAGACCCAGTACTTC,CASSRDRPQETQYF
TRBJ1-4,TRBV7-9,NA,TRBD1,TGTGCCAGCAGCCCAACCACAAACAGGGGCGTTCGGGAAAAACTGTTTTTT,CASSPTTNRGVREKLFF
TRBJ2-5,TRBV11-1,few,TRBD1,TGTGCCAGCAGCCGGCCGGGACAGGGGGGGAGATCGACCCAGTACTTC,CASSRPGQGGRSTQYF
TRBJ2-7,TRBV7-8,NA,NA,TGTGCCAGCAGCCGCCTCGGCCTCTCAAATTCGGAGGAGCAGTACTTC,CASSRLGLSNSEEQYF
TRBJ1-1,TRBV15,NA,NA,TGTGCCACCGGGAGGGGGTCGACAGCCATGAACACTGAAGCTTTCTTT,CATGRGSTAMNTEAFF
TRBJ2-7,TRBV27,NA,NA,TGTGCCAGCAGCCCCCTCTTCCGGACATTAAGCTCCTACGAGCAGTACTTC,CASSPLFRTLSSYEQYF
TRBJ2-3,TRBV7-6,NA,TRBD2,TGTGCCAGCAAGCCTGGGGTGCTAGCGGGAGGGAGGCCCCCAGATACGCAGTATTTT,CASKPGVLAGGRPPDTQYF
TRBJ1-1,TRBV19,NA,NA,TGTGCCAGTAGTATAGGCGGACTGGAGGACACTGAAGCTTTCTTT,CASSIGGLEDTEAFF
TRBJ1-2,TRBV12-2,NA,NA,TGTGCAAGTCGCTTCCAGGGCGGAAGCTATGGCTACACCTTC,CASRFQGGSYGYTF
TRBJ2-7,TRBV9,NA,NA,TGTGCCAGCAGCGTAGGACGGGATTTCTCCTACGAGCAGTACTTC,CASSVGRDFSYEQYF
TRBJ1-4,TRBV18,NA,NA,TGTGCCAGCTCACCACGATACGACTCTCGGAATGAAAAACTGTTTTTT,CASSPRYDSRNEKLFF
TRBJ2-7,TRBV6-4,NA,TRBD1,TGTGCCAGCAGTGGCAGTTCCCAGGGATCAGGGGGCAGCGAGTACGAGCAGTACTTC,CASSGSSQGSGGSEYEQYF
TRBJ2-6,TRBV5-6,once,TRBD1,TGTGCCACCCAGGGGGCTGGGGCCAACGTCCTGACTTTC,CATQGAGANVLTF
TRBJ1-3,TRBV4-1,NA,NA,TGCGCCAGCAGCCAACAATTCGGAAACACCATATATTTT,CASSQQFGNTIYF
TRBJ2-5,TRBV5-4,NA,NA,TGTGCCAGCAGCTCGAGGGTGGCGCACCAAGAGACCCAGTACTTC,CASSSRVAHQETQYF
TRBJ2-7,TRBV27,NA,TRBD2,TGTGCCAGCAGTCTGTGTAACAGCGGGAGACCCCCCGCGTTAGGCGAGCAGTACTTC,CASSLCNSGRPPALGEQYF
TRBJ2-4,TRBV7-9,NA,NA,TGTGCCAGCAGCTTAGGTGGTAGCGGACACAAAAACATTCAGTACTTC,CASSLGGSGHKNIQYF
TRBJ2-1,TRBV5-4,NA,NA,TGTGCCAGCAGCTTGGAGGTTAGCGGTAAAAGCTCCTACAATGAGCAGTTCTTC,CASSLEVSGKSSYNEQFF
TRBJ1-1,TRBV5-1,NA,TRBD1,TGCGCCAGCAGCCCCAGGGGGACGGATGAAGCTTTCTTT,CASSPRGTDEAFF
TRBJ2-1,TRBV5-4,NA,TRBD2,TGTGCCAGCAGCCCCAACTGGGCTAGCGGGAGTAGAAATGAGCAGTTCTTC,CASSPNWASGSRNEQFF
TRBJ2-7,TRBV2,NA,NA,TGTGCCAGCGGCTACCCTAGCCCAATCACCTACGAGCAGTACTTC,CASGYPSPITYEQYF
TRBJ2-5,TRBV7-2,NA,TRBD2,TGTGCCAGCATATTGGCGGGAGGGCCCTCGGAGACCCAGTACTTC,CASILAGGPSETQYF
TRBJ2-3,TRBV7-2,NA,TRBD2,TGTGCCACCCTCGGGTCCAGCCGGACTGGGGGGACTAGAGATACGCAGTATTTT,CATLGSSRTGGTRDTQYF
TRBJ2-5,TRBV7-9,NA,TRBD2,TGTGCCAGCAGCTTGGTGGTTGGCGGGAGGGCCGGGGAGACCCAGTACTTC,CASSLVVGGRAGETQYF
TRBJ2-7,TRBV5-6,NA,TRBD1,TGTGCCAGCAGCATTATCCGGGACAGTCGGTCCTACGAGCAGTACTTC,CASSIIRDSRSYEQYF
TRBJ2-1,TRBV4-1,NA,NA,TGCGCCAGCAGCCAATTCTTGAGGAGGGAGTGGGTTGAGCAGTTCTTC,CASSQFLRREWVEQFF
TRBJ2-3,TRBV4-2,NA,TRBD2,TGTGCCAGCAGCCCCCAGGGATTAGCGGGGAGGCAAAGCACAGATACGCAGTATTTT,CASSPQGLAGRQSTDTQYF
TRBJ2-7,TRBV18,NA,NA,TGTGCCAGCTCCCCGAGCTCCCTCGTTATCGAGCAGTACTTC,CASSPSSLVIEQYF
TRBJ1-2,TRBV2,NA,NA,TGTGCCAGCGCCCCGGGGGAAAGCGCTAACTATGGCTACACCTTC,CASAPGESANYGYTF
TRBJ2-7,TRBV5-6,NA,NA,TGTGCCAGCAGCCAGCACGGACAGGGGCGGCGGGAGGCCTACGAGCAGTACTTC,CASSQHGQGRREAYEQYF
TRBJ2-7,TRBV4-3,few,NA,TGCGCCAGCACCCCAGGGCGGATTCCCAGGAGCTCCTACGAGCAGTACTTC,CASTPGRIPRSSYEQYF
TRBJ2-2,TRBV4-1,NA,TRBD2,TGCGCCAGCAGCCCCTGGACTAGCGGGAGGAGCAACACCGGGGAGCTGTTTTTT,CASSPWTSGRSNTGELFF
TRBJ2-7,TRBV27,NA,NA,TGTGCCAGCAGTTTATCCCCACGACATCTACACCAGGGGGAGCAGTACTTC,CASSLSPRHLHQGEQYF
TRBJ1-2,TRBV19,NA,TRBD1,TGTGCCAGTAGTCCCACGGTAGGGGACAGAGAAGCTAACTATGGCTACACCTTC,CASSPTVGDREANYGYTF
TRBJ2-7,TRBV2,NA,NA,TGTGCCAGCAGGTTGCACGGGAAGGGCTCCTACGAGCAGTACTTC,CASRLHGKGSYEQYF
TRBJ2-7,TRBV7-8,NA,NA,TGTGCCAGCAGCTTAAGCGCCGGGCGGGGCTCCTACGAGCAGTACTTC,CASSLSAGRGSYEQYF
TRBJ2-5,TRBV11-2,NA,NA,TGTGCCAGCAGCCCGTTAGTTACCCAAGAGACCCAGTACTTC,CASSPLVTQETQYF
TRBJ2-1,TRBV29-1,NA,NA,TGCAGCGTTGGGGTCCTATCACCACTGACTGTATACAATGAGCAGTTCTTC,CSVGVLSPLTVYNEQFF
TRBJ2-7,TRBV4-1,NA,NA,TGCGCCAGCAGCCAAGAGGGCGATCCAGGGGGGTCCTACGAGCAGTACTTC,CASSQEGDPGGSYEQYF
TRBJ2-5,TRBV28,NA,TRBD2,TGTGCCAGCAGCACCACTAGCGGGTATCGGGAGACCCAGTACTTC,CASSTTSGYRETQYF
TRBJ2-2,TRBV25-1,NA,NA,TGTGCCAGCAGTGAATACGGGCAGACTACGAACACCGGGGAGCTGTTTTTT,CASSEYGQTTNTGELFF
TRBJ2-1,TRBV30,NA,TRBD2,TGTGCCTATAGCGGGAAATCCTACAATGAGCAGTTCTTC,CAYSGKSYNEQFF
TRBJ2-3,TRBV4-2,NA,TRBD2,TGTGCCAGCAGCCCGATACTAGCGCCTAGCACAGATACGCAGTATTTT,CASSPILAPSTDTQYF
TRBJ2-2,TRBV18,NA,TRBD1,TGTGCCAGCTCGCAGAAGACAGGGGGCAGCACCGGGGAGCTGTTTTTT,CASSQKTGGSTGELFF
TRBJ2-5,TRBV4-1,NA,TRBD2,TGCGCCAGCAGCCAAGATCGACTAGCGGGAAGGGAGACCCAGTACTTC,CASSQDRLAGRETQYF
TRBJ2-1,TRBV28,NA,TRBD2,TGTGCCAGCAGCCATAGCGGGAGGGTCAGGAGGTACAATGAGCAGTTCTTC,CASSHSGRVRRYNEQFF
TRBJ1-5,TRBV28,NA,NA,TGTGCCAGCAGCTGGGGGCGGTTAAATCAGCCCCAGCATTTT,CASSWGRLNQPQHF
TRBJ1-2,TRBV6-4,NA,NA,TGTGCCAGCAGGGGAGGCAGGTCTAACTATGGCTACACCTTC,CASRGGRSNYGYTF
TRBJ2-6,TRBV2,once,NA,TGTGCCAGCAGTATATGCAGGGCGGCCGGGGCCAACGTCCTGACTTTC,CASSICRAAGANVLTF
TRBJ2-7,TRBV11-2,NA,TRBD2,TGTGCCAGCAGCTTAGACCGGGGGAGGGAGGCCTTCTACGAGCAGTACTTC,CASSLDRGREAFYEQYF
TRBJ1-2,TRBV18,NA,NA,TGTGCCAGCTCACCAGGCACGATTAACTATGGCTACACCTTC,CASSPGTINYGYTF